This is a list of T cell receptor beta chains from one sample in a study of OX40 agonist ivuxolimab in advanced cancers. Profiled with immunoSEQ multiplex PCR; TCRdb holds only in-frame clones, not every one. This sample has around 60,000 clones, with 70% to 90% found just once. Sequenced here: CD4+ or CD8+ T cells sorted from blood, sampled in a trial of the OX40 agonist ivuxolimab. The receptor set was obtained from an adult with an advanced solid tumor such as melanoma, head and neck, liver or kidney cancer. The conserved cysteine and the conserved F or W are not part of the CDR3 here.

V gene	CDR3 length	J gene	CDR3 protein
TRBV7-2	13	TRBJ1-3	ASSLRDSSGNTIY
TRBV7-2	13	TRBJ1-2	ASSPTGTQVYGYT
TRBV27	10	TRBJ2-7	ATGGDSYEQY
TRBV5-4	13	TRBJ1-1	ASSSSPTENTEAF
TRBV28	14	TRBJ2-1	ASRTDRDHGLAHQF
TRBV5-1	13	TRBJ2-4	ASSPGGLAKNIQY
TRBV29-1	12	TRBJ1-1	SVEDFGILTEAF
TRBV7-2	11	TRBJ2-1	ASSSGPLTEQF
TRBV5-4	14	TRBJ2-2	ASSLGQGANTGELF
TRBV23-1	13	TRBJ2-7	ASSQCRTEFYEQY
TRBV7-2	15	TRBJ1-5	ASSPRAPGSANQPQH
TRBV30	10	TRBJ2-1	AWTSGRTEQF
TRBV5-4	12	TRBJ2-5	ASSARQGAETQY
TRBV9	11	TRBJ1-1	ASSPGGYTEAF
TRBV28	12	TRBJ1-2	ASRETGGGYGYT
TRBV7-2	15	TRBJ1-3	ASSSALDIFSGNTIY
TRBV19	11	TRBJ1-2	ASSMAGGYGYT
TRBV2	13	TRBJ2-5	ASSDEQGAQETQY
TRBV5-1	13	TRBJ2-4	ASGQGELAKNIQY
TRBV5-4	12	TRBJ2-4	ASSLGGEGNIQY
TRBV5-8	11	TRBJ2-3	ASTFRGSDTQY
TRBV6-5	13	TRBJ2-5	ASSYSEAYQETQY
TRBV7-3	16	TRBJ2-7	ASSLPGQEGRYSYEQY
TRBV5-4	13	TRBJ2-2	ASSLGRENTGELF
TRBV28	15	TRBJ2-1	ASSPTGAASGHNEQF
TRBV28	11	TRBJ2-2	ASRGTATGELF
TRBV30	15	TRBJ1-6	AWSVPGARSYNSPLH
TRBV10-2	12	TRBJ1-1	ASRQGPSNTEAF
TRBV29-1	10	TRBJ2-1	SVGEGYNEQF
TRBV19	13	TRBJ2-1	ASSISAGGVIEQF
TRBV7-9	14	TRBJ2-5	ASSLPPGSSKETQY
TRBV5-6	13	TRBJ1-2	ASRTPGQGVVGYT
TRBV4-2	14	TRBJ2-5	ASSQGDEQGWETQY
TRBV7-9	12	TRBJ1-2	ASSLERTGDGYT
TRBV6-1	14	TRBJ2-7	ASSERGTSGRWEQY
TRBV19	12	TRBJ1-4	ASSMDYFQEKLF